This is a list of T cell receptor beta chains from one sample in a study of lymphopenia after photon versus proton radiotherapy. The data were produced by immunoSEQ multiplex PCR, yet TCRdb's version contains in-frame clones alone and is incomplete. The table includes around 15,000 clones, 88% detected once. The material sequenced was peripheral blood, taken from a patient treated with proton-based radiotherapy. Receptors originate from a woman in her fifties or sixties with cholangiocarcinoma. Some clones in this sample may be carry-over from other donors' samples. CDR3s include the opening cysteine and the closing phenylalanine or tryptophan. A D gene is named only where the DNA matches it firmly. Size tells how often a clone was seen (once, few, many) or the class of an expanded clone, and some rows leave it out.

>TRBV2|-|9|-|TRBJ1-2
CASRGGYTF
TGTGCCAGCCGAGGTGGCTACACCTTC
>TRBV29-1|-|15|-|TRBJ2-2
CSGGLGNANTGELFF
TGCAGCGGGGGTTTGGGGAACGCGAACACCGGGGAGCTGTTTTTT
>TRBV15|-|15|-|TRBJ2-2
CATSSLNRNTGELFF
TGTGCCACCAGCAGTCTAAACAGGAACACCGGGGAGCTGTTTTTT
>TRBV14|-|14|-|TRBJ2-3
CASSQDKRGDTQYF
TGTGCCAGCAGCCAAGACAAACGCGGGGATACGCAGTATTTT
>TRBV2|TRBD1|13|-|TRBJ2-1
CASTGQVNNEQFF
TGTGCCAGCACCGGACAGGTTAACAATGAGCAGTTCTTC
>TRBV5-4|-|15|once|TRBJ2-3
CASSLFYAVTDTQYF
TGTGCCAGCAGCTTATTTTATGCGGTCACAGATACGCAGTATTTT
>TRBV4-2|TRBD1|15|-|TRBJ2-5
CASSQEQGVQETQYF
TGTGCCAGCAGCCAAGAACAGGGGGTCCAGGAGACCCAGTACTTC
>TRBV15|-|13|-|TRBJ1-2
CATSGGGLYGYTF
TGTGCCACCAGCGGGGGGGGGCTTTATGGCTACACCTTC
>TRBV6-1|-|14|-|TRBJ2-7
CASSEGGVAYEQYF
TGTGCCAGCAGTGAAGGTGGGGTAGCCTACGAGCAGTACTTC
>TRBV7-6|-|18|-|TRBJ2-7
CASSSPLSGLPRTYEQYF
TGTGCCAGCAGCTCCCCTCTCAGCGGGCTCCCCCGCACCTACGAGCAGTACTTC
>TRBV7-4|TRBD1|14|-|TRBJ2-7
CASSTGTGVYEQYF
TGTGCCAGCAGCACCGGGACAGGGGTATACGAGCAGTACTTC
>TRBV11-2|TRBD2|14|-|TRBJ2-7
CASSLAGALDEQYF
TGTGCCAGCAGCCTAGCGGGAGCACTCGACGAGCAGTACTTC
>TRBV5-8|-|13|-|TRBJ2-5
CASSYLASETQYF
TGTGCCAGCAGCTATCTAGCATCGGAGACCCAGTACTTC
>TRBV9|TRBD2|17|once|TRBJ2-7
CASSVDSGGLHSYEQYF
TGTGCCAGCAGCGTAGATAGCGGGGGCCTCCACTCCTACGAGCAGTACTTC
>TRBV2|-|14|-|TRBJ2-4
CASSRGGAGNIQYF
TGTGCCAGCAGTCGAGGGGGGGCAGGTAACATTCAGTACTTC
>TRBV7-6|-|16|-|TRBJ1-1
CASSSRSGQQNTEAFF
TGTGCCAGCAGCTCCCGTTCGGGACAACAGAACACTGAAGCTTTCTTT
>TRBV7-2|TRBD2|16|-|TRBJ2-7
CASSLRGLAGAREQYF
TGTGCCAGCAGCTTAAGAGGACTAGCGGGAGCAAGGGAGCAGTACTTC
>TRBV19|TRBD1|14|once|TRBJ2-7
CASSRGGTSYEQYF
TGTGCCAGTAGTAGAGGGGGCACCTCCTACGAGCAGTACTTC
>TRBV6-6|-|15|-|TRBJ2-1
CASSYPGNRPNEQFF
TGTGCCAGCAGTTACCCAGGGAATCGACCCAATGAGCAGTTCTTC
>TRBV7-3|TRBD2|15|-|TRBJ2-1
CASSLRASGVNEQFF
TGTGCCAGCAGCTTACGGGCTAGCGGGGTCAATGAGCAGTTCTTC
>TRBV29-1|TRBD1|13|-|TRBJ2-7
CSVGTGGSNEQYF
TGCAGCGTTGGGACAGGGGGCTCAAACGAGCAGTACTTC
>TRBV9|-|15|-|TRBJ1-3
CASSVTVSSGNTIYF
TGTGCCAGCAGCGTAACAGTCAGCTCTGGAAACACCATATATTTT
>TRBV11-3|-|13|-|TRBJ1-1
CASSFSSNTEAFF
TGTGCCAGCAGCTTTTCCTCTAACACTGAAGCTTTCTTT